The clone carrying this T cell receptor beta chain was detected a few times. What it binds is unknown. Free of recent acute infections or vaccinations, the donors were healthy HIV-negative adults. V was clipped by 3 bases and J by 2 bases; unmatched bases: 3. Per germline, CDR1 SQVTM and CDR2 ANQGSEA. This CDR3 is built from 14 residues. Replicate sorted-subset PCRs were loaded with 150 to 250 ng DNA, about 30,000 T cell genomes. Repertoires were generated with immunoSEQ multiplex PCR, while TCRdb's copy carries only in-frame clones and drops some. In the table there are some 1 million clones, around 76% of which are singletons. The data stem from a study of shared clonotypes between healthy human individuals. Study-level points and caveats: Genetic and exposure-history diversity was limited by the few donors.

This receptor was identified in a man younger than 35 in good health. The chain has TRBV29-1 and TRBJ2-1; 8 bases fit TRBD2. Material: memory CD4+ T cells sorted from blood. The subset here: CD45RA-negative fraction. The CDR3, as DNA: TGCAGCGTTGATTCGGGACTAGCCTACAATGAGCAGTTCTTC. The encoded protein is CSVDSGLAYNEQFF.